Given below is one T cell receptor (beta chain) in context. This CDR3 comprises 18 residues. J was trimmed by 0 bases and V by 1 base; bases with no gene match: 4. Germline V gene lookup returns CDR1 SEHNR and CDR2 FQNEAQ (reference sequence). The assay was immunoSEQ multiplex PCR, and TCRdb's table has in-frame clones only and misses some. The sample contains 2,500,000 or so clones, approximately 94% of which appear only once. The data derive from a study of shared clonotypes between healthy human individuals. The chain uses TRBV7-9 and TRBJ2-1; 12 bases are shared with TRBD2. This TCR was sampled from a man between 18 and 35 years old in good health. Some clones in this sample may be carry-over from other donors' samples. What was sequenced was naive CD4+ T cells from PBMCs. Sample subset: CD45RA+ positively selected. CDR3 loop: CASSLGLAGGGSYNEQFF. The CDR3 DNA follows: TGTGCCAGCAGCTTAGGCCTAGCGGGAGGGGGCTCCTACAATGAGCAGTTCTTC.